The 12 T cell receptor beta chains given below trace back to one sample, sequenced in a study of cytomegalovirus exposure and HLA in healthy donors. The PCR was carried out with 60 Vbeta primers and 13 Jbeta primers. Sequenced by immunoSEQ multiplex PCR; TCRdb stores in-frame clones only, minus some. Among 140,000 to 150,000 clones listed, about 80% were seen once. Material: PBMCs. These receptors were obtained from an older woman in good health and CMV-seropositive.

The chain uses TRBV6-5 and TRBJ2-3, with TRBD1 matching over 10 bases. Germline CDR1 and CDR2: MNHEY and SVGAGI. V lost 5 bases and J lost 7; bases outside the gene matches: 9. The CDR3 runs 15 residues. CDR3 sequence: CASSPRQGARYTQYF. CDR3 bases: TGTGCCAGCAGTCCCAGACAGGGGGCGAGGTATACGCAGTATTTT.

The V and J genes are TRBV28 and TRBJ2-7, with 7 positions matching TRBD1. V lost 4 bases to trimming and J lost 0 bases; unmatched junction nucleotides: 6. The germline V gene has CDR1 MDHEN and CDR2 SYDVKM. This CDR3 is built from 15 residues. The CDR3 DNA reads TGTGCCAGCAGTTCCGGACAGGATAGCTCCTACGAGCAGTACTTC. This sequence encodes CASSSGQDSSYEQYF. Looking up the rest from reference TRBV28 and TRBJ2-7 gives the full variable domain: DVKVTQSSRYLVKRTGEKVFLECVQDMDHENMFWYRQDPGLGLRLIYFSYDVKMKEKGDIPEGYSVSREKKERFSLILESASTNQTSMYLCASSSGQDSSYEQYFGPGTRLTVT.

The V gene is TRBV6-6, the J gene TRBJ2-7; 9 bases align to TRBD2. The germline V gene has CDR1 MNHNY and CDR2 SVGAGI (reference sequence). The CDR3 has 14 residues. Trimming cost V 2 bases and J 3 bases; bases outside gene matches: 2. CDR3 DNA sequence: TGTGCCAGCAGTTACGGGACTAGCAGCTACGAGCAGTACTTC. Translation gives CASSYGTSSYEQYF.

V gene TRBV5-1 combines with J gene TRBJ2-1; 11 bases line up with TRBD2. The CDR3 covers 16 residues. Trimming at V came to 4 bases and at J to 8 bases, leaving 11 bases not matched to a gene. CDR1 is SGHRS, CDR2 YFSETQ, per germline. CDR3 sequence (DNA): TGCGCCAGCAGCCCAACACTAGCGGGAGCTTTCGATGAGCAGTTCTTC. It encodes CASSPTLAGAFDEQFF.

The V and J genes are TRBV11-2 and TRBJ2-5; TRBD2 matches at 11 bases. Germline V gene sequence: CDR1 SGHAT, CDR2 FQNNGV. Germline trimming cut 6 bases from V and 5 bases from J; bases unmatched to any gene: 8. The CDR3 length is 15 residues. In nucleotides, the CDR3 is TGTGCCAGCAGTCTTAGCGGGAGGGCCTGGGAGACCCAGTACTTC. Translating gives CASSLSGRAWETQYF.

CDR3 residues: CASSQGQVQRGTEAFF. CDR3 in DNA: TGTGCCAGCTCACAGGGACAGGTTCAACGGGGGACTGAAGCTTTCTTT. The gene calls are TRBV18 and TRBJ1-1, with 8 bases identical to TRBD1. Looked up from germline, CDR1 is KGHSH and CDR2 is LQKENI. The CDR3 covers 16 residues. The V and J ends lost 4 bases and 5 bases, in that order; junction bases with no gene match: 12.

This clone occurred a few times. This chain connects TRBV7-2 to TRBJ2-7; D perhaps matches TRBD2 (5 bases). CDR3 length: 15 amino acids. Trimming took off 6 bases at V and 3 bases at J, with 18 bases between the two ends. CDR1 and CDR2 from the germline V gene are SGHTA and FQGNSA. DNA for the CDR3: TGTGCCAGCAGTCCCGACTACCTTCGGGGCTACGAGCAGTACTTC. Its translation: CASSPDYLRGYEQYF.

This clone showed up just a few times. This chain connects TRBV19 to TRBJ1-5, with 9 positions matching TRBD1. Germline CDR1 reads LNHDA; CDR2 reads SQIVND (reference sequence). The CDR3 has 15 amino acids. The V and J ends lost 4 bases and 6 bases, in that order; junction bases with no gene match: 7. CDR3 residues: CASSNRDRDGQPQHF. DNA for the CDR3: TGTGCCAGTAGTAACCGGGACAGGGACGGTCAGCCCCAGCATTTT.

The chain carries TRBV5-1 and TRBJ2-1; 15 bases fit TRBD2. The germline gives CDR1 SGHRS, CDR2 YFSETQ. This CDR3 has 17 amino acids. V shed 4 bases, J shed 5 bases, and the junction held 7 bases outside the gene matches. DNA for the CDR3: TGCGCCAGCAGCGGGAGGACTAGCGGGAGGGCCGACAATGAGCAGTTCTTC. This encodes CASSGRTSGRADNEQFF.

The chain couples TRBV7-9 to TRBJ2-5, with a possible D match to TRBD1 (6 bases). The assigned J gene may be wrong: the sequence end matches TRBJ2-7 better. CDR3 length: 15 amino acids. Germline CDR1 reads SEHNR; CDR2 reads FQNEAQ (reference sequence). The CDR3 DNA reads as TGTGCCAGCAGCTTACGAGGACAGCCCTCCTACGAGCAGTACTTC. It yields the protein CASSLRGQPSYEQYF.

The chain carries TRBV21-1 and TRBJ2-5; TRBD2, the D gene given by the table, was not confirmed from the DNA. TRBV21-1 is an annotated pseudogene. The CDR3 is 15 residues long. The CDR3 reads CASSKEEAKQETQYF. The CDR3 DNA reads TGTGCCAGCAGCAAAGAGGAGGCCAAACAAGAGACCCAGTACTTC.

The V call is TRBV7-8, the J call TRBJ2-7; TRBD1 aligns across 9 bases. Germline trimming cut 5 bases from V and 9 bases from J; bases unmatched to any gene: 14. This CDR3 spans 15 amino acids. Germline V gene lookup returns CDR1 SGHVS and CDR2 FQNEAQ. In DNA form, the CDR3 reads TGTGCCAGCAGCAACACCCCGGGACAGGGCCGAGTGCAGTACTTC. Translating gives CASSNTPGQGRVQYF.